Detailed here is one T cell receptor beta chain. Its antigen is as yet unknown. Profiled with immunoSEQ multiplex PCR; TCRdb holds only in-frame clones, not every one. The data contain roughly 41,000 clones, about 70% of them singletons. Each patient relapsed following autologous stem cell transplantation, and prior brentuximab vedotin exposure differed. The data were taken from a study of PD-1 blockade in classical Hodgkin lymphoma. Whole-study context: Nivolumab 3 mg/kg was given intravenously every 2 weeks. General observations from the study: Partial responders and progressors had significantly lower baseline TCR diversity. Diversity in CD4+ TCRs, unlike that measured in CD8+ TCRs, had risen significantly by C4D1. Repertoire differences lack defined causes, possibly disease activity or prior therapy.

The CDR3 covers 9 residues. CDR1 and CDR2 from the germline V gene are MNHEY and SVGAGI. V shed 5 bases and J shed 13 bases, with 8 bases lying between them. This receptor was taken from a human donor with classical Hodgkin lymphoma. V and J are TRBV6-5 and TRBJ1-2; no firm D call. Sequenced material: peripheral blood mononuclear cells (PBMCs), taken at baseline. The CDR3 DNA follows: TGTGCCAGCAGTGCACCCCGCACCTTC. As protein: CASSAPRTF.